This T cell receptor beta chain was captured by sequencing in a study of T cell responses to AZD1222 COVID-19 vaccine. Broader study findings: Baseline seropositives among AZD1222 recipients totaled only five or six. White British donors predominated, females outnumbered males, and clonal diversity was possibly underestimated. Nearly half of the spike-specific TCRs reportedly recognize variant regions that carry no mutations. The study found Spike-specific TCR breadth and depth rose after two AZD1222 doses.

Method: immunoSEQ multiplex PCR; TCRdb's copy keeps in-frame clones and lacks some. The sample lists approximately 150,000 clones, roughly 90% occurring once. Notes on this clone: The antigen remains unidentified.

With 4 bases removed from V and 2 bases from J, the gap between germline ends came to 13 bases. This CDR3 comprises 15 residues. The germline V gene has CDR1 SGHTA and CDR2 FQGTGA. The sample here was peripheral blood, taken 28 days after the second AZD1222 dose. The receptor comes from an adult who received the AZD1222 COVID-19 vaccine. The V gene is TRBV7-3, the J gene TRBJ2-3, with D tentatively TRBD2 (5 bases). The CDR3 sequence: CASSSSGGITDTQYF. In DNA, the CDR3 is TGTGCCAGCAGCTCCAGCGGAGGCATCACAGATACGCAGTATTTT.